These 27 T cell receptor beta chains came from one sample sequenced in a study of T cell clonotyping in hematopoietic cell transplantation. Sequenced by immunoSEQ multiplex PCR; TCRdb stores in-frame clones only, minus some. Altogether a few thousand clones are present, approximately 70% being singletons, with the ten largest covering roughly 28%. This material consisted of PBMCs, taken 180 days after allogeneic stem cell transplant. Receptors were obtained from a male patient aged 45-60 years who had an allogeneic stem cell transplant from an unrelated donor, so the T cells may come from the graft donor. Some clones in this sample may be carry-over from other donors' samples.

This chain connects TRBV6-5 to TRBJ1-5; 9 bases match TRBD1. V lost 6 bases and J lost 6; bases outside the gene matches: 9. Germline V gene lookup returns CDR1 MNHEY and CDR2 SVGAGI. The CDR3 contains 15 residues. CDR3 DNA: TGTGCCAGCAGGGCCGGGACAGGGTTAGGTCAGCCCCAGCATTTT. This codes for CASRAGTGLGQPQHF.

The rearrangement links TRBV30 to TRBJ1-3; D gene ambiguous. Trimming left V 1 base short and J 7 bases short, with 11 bases between. The germline CDR1 and CDR2 sequences are GTSNPN and SVGIG (reference sequence). This CDR3 region has 13 residues. In DNA, the CDR3 is TGTGCCTGGAGTGGCTGGGATGGGAACACCATATATTTT. Protein: CAWSGWDGNTIYF.

The chain links TRBV7-8 to TRBJ2-1; TRBD1 aligns across 7 bases. V trimming: 2 bases; J trimming: 5 bases; junction bases outside the gene matches: 6. The CDR3 consists of 15 residues. The germline CDR1 and CDR2 sequences are SGHVS and FQNEAQ. This CDR3 is CASSLRQGPNNEQFF. For the CDR3, the DNA is TGTGCCAGCAGCTTAAGACAGGGACCCAACAATGAGCAGTTCTTC.

Comments on this clone: At one boundary the junction diverges from the germline segment, which might be a read error. This rearrangement joins TRBV7-9 to TRBJ2-2; no firm D call. CDR1 is SEHNR and CDR2 is FQNEAQ in the germline V gene (reference sequence). The CDR3 is made up of 9 amino acids. The CDR3 region has the DNA TGTGCCAGCAGCTTAGTCTTCCTCTTT. As protein: CASSLVFLF.

The genes are TRBV6-6 and TRBJ1-2; 9 bases are a match to TRBD1. V dropped 0 bases and J dropped 4; count of bases not matched to a gene: 3. CDR1 and CDR2 (germline): MNHNY, SVGAGI (reference sequence). The CDR3 contains 15 residues. This CDR3 is CASSYSGQGGYGYTF. In DNA form, the CDR3 reads TGTGCCAGCAGTTACTCGGGACAGGGTGGCTATGGCTACACCTTC.

This clone has a single count. J is TRBJ2-3 and V is TRBV4-2; 9 bases agree with TRBD2. With 0 bases clipped from V and 5 bases from J, the junction kept 3 bases outside the gene matches. This CDR3 has 15 amino acids. Germline V lookup: CDR1 LGHNA, CDR2 YNFKEQ. The chain's CDR3 is CASSQDPSGIDTQYF. CDR3 DNA: TGTGCCAGCAGCCAAGATCCTAGCGGGATAGATACGCAGTATTTT.

In this sample, this clone turned up a few times. This chain connects TRBV19 to TRBJ1-4; no firm D call. The CDR3 contains 13 residues. V lost 7 bases and J 8 bases, leaving 14 bases between the germline ends. Germline assignment: CDR1 LNHDA and CDR2 SQIVND (reference sequence). The CDR3 coding sequence is TGTGCCAGTAATACCTTCGTGAGCGAAAAACTGTTTTTT. Protein sequence: CASNTFVSEKLFF.

This chain connects TRBV7-2 to TRBJ1-5, with D hard to call. Trimming took 5 bases from V and 4 from J, leaving 9 bases between them. Looked up from germline, CDR1 is SGHTA and CDR2 is FQGNSA. The CDR3 totals 13 residues. The CDR3 sequence is CASSPTVNQPQHF. CDR3 nucleotides: TGTGCCAGCAGCCCCACAGTGAATCAGCCCCAGCATTTT.

V gene TRBV5-1 combines with J gene TRBJ2-7; 9 positions match TRBD1. V was clipped by 10 bases and J by 1 base; unmatched bases: 6. The length of the CDR3 is 13 residues. Germline lookup yields CDR1 SGHRS and CDR2 YFSETQ. The CDR3 loop reads CACAGTGSYEQYF. The CDR3 DNA reads TGCGCCTGCGCCGGGACAGGGTCCTACGAGCAGTACTTC.

Worth noting for this clone: A junction end diverges from the germline sequence, so it may reflect a read error. The rearrangement joins TRBV2 to TRBJ1-5; 9 bases fit TRBD1. Germline V lookup: CDR1 SNHLY, CDR2 FYNNEI. This CDR3 has 12 residues. CDR3 coding DNA: TGTGCCAGCGGACGAGGTGGGACAGGGCCCGATTTT. Protein sequence: CASGRGGTGPDF.

The chain joins TRBV5-1 to TRBJ1-1, with unresolved D. Between the trimmed V and J ends, which lost 5 bases and 4 bases, there was a span of 12 bases. Germline assignment: CDR1 SGHRS and CDR2 YFSETQ. The CDR3 covers 13 residues. CDR3 in amino acids: CASRRPGVTEAFF. In nucleotides, the CDR3 is TGCGCCAGCAGACGGCCGGGAGTCACTGAAGCTTTCTTT.

The gene calls are TRBV4-3 and TRBJ2-5; 8 nucleotides line up with TRBD2. CDR3 size: 14 residues. The V segment lost 5 bases and the J segment 7 bases; nucleotides outside the gene matches: 9. CDR1 and CDR2 from the germline V gene are LGHNA and YSLEER. The CDR3, as DNA: TGCGCCAGCAGCGACGGGAGGGCCGGAGGGACCCAGTACTTC. It encodes CASSDGRAGGTQYF.

The chain recombines TRBV2 with TRBJ2-7, with D possibly being TRBD1 (6 bases). The germline V gene has CDR1 SNHLY and CDR2 FYNNEI. With 6 bases removed from V and 5 bases from J, the gap between germline ends came to 14 bases. The CDR3 contains 13 residues. This CDR3 reads CASRTENRDEQYF. The CDR3 DNA reads TGTGCCAGCAGGACAGAAAACAGGGACGAGCAGTACTTC.

The chain combines TRBV29-1 with TRBJ1-4, with 7 nucleotides matching TRBD1. The CDR3 sequence is 12 residues long. The junction had 7 bases not matched to a gene; V was cut back by 7 bases and J by 8 bases. Germline loops: CDR1 SQVTM, CDR2 ANQGSEA. The CDR3 protein is CSGGTVYEKLFF. CDR3 DNA: TGCAGCGGCGGGACAGTCTACGAAAAACTGTTTTTT.

By share, this clone counts as medium-sized. The rearrangement links TRBV6-6 to TRBJ2-7; D remains ambiguous. The CDR3 has 11 amino acids. Trimming left V 6 bases short and J 1 base short, with 4 bases between. CDR1 is MNHNY, CDR2 SVGAGI, per germline (reference sequence). CDR3 protein: CASSPSYEQYF. DNA for the CDR3: TGTGCCAGCAGCCCATCCTACGAGCAGTACTTC.

In nucleotides, the CDR3 is TGCGCCAGCAGCCAAGATAGTTTAGCTGCTAGCACAGATACGCAGTATTTT. This codes for CASSQDSLAASTDTQYF. The rearrangement links TRBV4-1 to TRBJ2-3; D gene uncertain. Per the germline V gene, CDR1 is MGHRA and CDR2 is YSYEKL. This CDR3 comprises 17 residues. Trimming pared 0 bases from V and 0 bases from J, leaving 13 bases between.

This clone was seen more than once but under ten times. This sequence joins TRBV27 and TRBJ2-1, with D possibly being TRBD2 (6 bases). The V gene's germline CDR1 is MNHEY and CDR2 SMNVEV (reference sequence). The CDR3 has 15 residues. The V end lost 6 bases, the J end lost 3 bases, and 15 bases lay between the germline ends. This chain's CDR3 is CASSLEGPLYNEQFF. CDR3 in DNA: TGTGCCAGCAGCTTGGAGGGACCCCTCTACAATGAGCAGTTCTTC.

The chain carries TRBV28 and TRBJ2-5, with unresolved D. Germline CDR1 reads MDHEN; CDR2 reads SYDVKM. The V and J ends lost 6 bases and 5 bases respectively, with 4 bases between them. The CDR3 consists of 10 residues. This CDR3 reads CASRGETQYF. DNA of the CDR3: TGTGCCAGCAGGGGGGAGACCCAGTACTTC.

The chain recombines TRBV10-3 with TRBJ1-2; D uncertain. The germline CDR1 and CDR2 sequences are ENHRY and SYGVKD. The CDR3 extends over 13 amino acids. V was clipped by 4 bases and J by 2 bases, with 8 bases between them. The CDR3 nucleotides are TGTGCCATCAGTGCACAAGAAAACTATGGCTACACCTTC. Translation: CAISAQENYGYTF.

Worth noting for this clone: Other DNA sequences of this sample code for an identical CDR3. The V call is TRBV28, the J call TRBJ2-1; no definite D call. Per germline, CDR1 MDHEN and CDR2 SYDVKM. The V gene lost 5 bases and the J gene lost 0 bases, with 8 bases spanning the gap. The CDR3 is made up of 14 amino acids. This CDR3 reads CASSPLSSYNEQFF. For the CDR3, the DNA is TGTGCCAGCAGTCCCCTATCCTCCTACAATGAGCAGTTCTTC.

This clone is labeled medium-sized. The rearrangement uses TRBV4-3 and TRBJ2-7; 11 nucleotides agree with TRBD2. Germline V gene sequence: CDR1 LGHNA, CDR2 YSLEER. The CDR3 length is 14 residues. The ends lost 1 base at V and 12 bases at J; junction bases unmatched: 8. The CDR3 loop is CASSQGVSSGRPYF. CDR3 DNA sequence: TGCGCCAGCAGCCAAGGGGTTTCTAGCGGGAGGCCGTACTTC.

As concerns this clone: Relative to the germline gene, one junction end is altered; a read error may explain this. The chain is built from TRBV6-6 and TRBJ2-3; D is perhaps TRBD1 (5 bases). This CDR3 is 12 amino acids long. Germline assignment: CDR1 MNHNY and CDR2 SVGAGI (reference sequence). The CDR3 region has the DNA TGTGCCAGCAGTACCGTGACAGATACGCAGTATTTC. Encoded protein: CASSTVTDTQYF.

Worth noting for this clone: Distinct nucleotide sequences in the sample also encode this CDR3. The rearrangement uses TRBV27 and TRBJ2-7; no definite D call. The V gene's germline CDR1 is MNHEY and CDR2 SMNVEV (reference sequence). CDR3 length: 13 residues. V was shortened by 6 bases and J by 0 bases, with 9 bases between the two germline ends. The CDR3 protein is CASSPPSSYEQYF. The CDR3, as DNA: TGTGCCAGCAGCCCGCCGAGCTCCTACGAGCAGTACTTC.

This clone was picked up one time. CDR3 protein: CASASSWDEEGEKLFF. In nucleotides, the CDR3 is TGTGCCTCAGCTTCTTCTTGGGATGAAGAGGGGGAAAAACTGTTTTTT. The chain is built from TRBV25-1 and TRBJ1-4, with D perhaps TRBD1 (5 bases). This CDR3 comprises 16 residues. The germline V gene encodes CDR1 MGHDK and CDR2 SYGVNS. Trimming removed 11 bases at V and 8 bases at J, with 27 bases between.

The gene calls are TRBV7-8 and TRBJ2-3; D unresolved. The CDR3 is 14 residues long. Germline V gives CDR1 SGHVS, CDR2 FQNEAQ. V was shortened by 1 base and J by 2 bases, with 7 bases between the two germline ends. CDR3 sequence: CASSLDSLTDTQYF. In DNA form, the CDR3 reads TGTGCCAGCAGCTTAGACAGCCTCACAGATACGCAGTATTTT.

The chain combines TRBV9 with TRBJ1-4; perhaps TRBD1 as D (6 bases). The CDR3 extends over 14 amino acids. Deletions cut 4 bases from V and 3 bases from J, with 10 bases between. CDR1 and CDR2 (germline): SGDLS, YYNGEE. The CDR3 region is CASSLQGANEKLFF. For the CDR3, the DNA is TGTGCCAGCAGCCTACAGGGTGCTAATGAAAAACTGTTTTTT.

This chain uses TRBV9 with TRBJ2-1; 10 nucleotides line up with TRBD1. CDR3 length: 18 residues. The V gene's germline CDR1 is SGDLS and CDR2 YYNGEE. Trimming removed 3 bases from V and 0 bases from J; junction bases left unmatched: 9. CDR3 sequence: CASSATGGEYSSYNEQFF. The DNA of the CDR3 is TGTGCCAGCAGCGCGACAGGGGGCGAGTATAGCTCCTACAATGAGCAGTTCTTC. Full variable domain (rest looked up from reference TRBV9 and TRBJ2-1): DSGVTQTPKHLITATGQRVTLRCSPRSGDLSVYWYQQSLDQGLQFLIQYYNGEERAKGNILERFSAQQFPDLHSELNLSSLELGDSALYFCASSATGGEYSSYNEQFFGPGTRLTVL.